These T cell receptor beta chains were read from a single sample in a study of blood T cells in healthy people across ages. Via MiXCR, TCRdb re-called the 5' RACE reads, giving one row per CDR3 protein. The profile shows some 860,000 distinct CDR3 sequences, 45% to 70% of them singletons. The specimen sequenced was blood. These receptor sequences come from a middle-aged man in good health. The CDR3 runs from the conserved cysteine through the conserved F or W. Each record gives: V gene, J gene, clone size, D gene, CDR3 protein, CDR3 DNA. A D gene is named only where the DNA matches it firmly. Clone size is shown for a subset of rows, as once, few, many or a class of expanded clone.

>TRBV18|TRBJ1-2|.|.
CASSPPEGIDDGYTF
TGTGCCAGCTCACCACCGGAGGGGATAGACGATGGCTACACCTTC
>TRBV2|TRBJ1-1|.|TRBD1
CAGRHAPGQSNTEAFF
TGTGCCGGCAGACACGCCCCGGGACAGTCGAACACTGAAGCTTTCTTT
>TRBV9|TRBJ2-3|.|TRBD1
CASSGDSGTDTQYF
TGTGCCAGCAGCGGGGACAGTGGCACAGATACGCAGTATTTT
>TRBV11-2|TRBJ2-3|.|TRBD1
CASSYRDRSTDTQYF
TGTGCCAGCAGCTACCGGGACAGGAGCACAGATACGCAGTATTTT
>TRBV5-1|TRBJ2-3|few|TRBD2
CASSLEAGGFTDTQYF
TGCGCCAGCAGCTTGGAAGCGGGGGGGTTCACAGATACGCAGTATTTT
>TRBV27|TRBJ1-2|.|.
CASSSQNPLDGYTF
TGTGCCAGCAGTTCTCAAAACCCCTTGGATGGCTACACCTTC
>TRBV20-1|TRBJ2-5|.|TRBD2
CSVRGGRAEETQYF
TGCAGTGTACGGGGAGGGAGGGCCGAAGAGACCCAGTACTTC
>TRBV6-2/TRBV6-3|TRBJ2-3|few|TRBD2
CASSWTSGTDTQYF
TGTGCCAGCAGTTGGACTAGCGGGACAGATACGCAGTATTTT
>TRBV29-1|TRBJ2-1|.|.
CSVEDRVDEQFF
TGCAGCGTTGAAGATCGCGTAGATGAGCAGTTCTTC
>TRBV20-1|TRBJ2-7|.|.
CSVPRLQGSYEQYF
TGCAGTGTCCCCAGGCTACAGGGTTCCTACGAGCAGTACTTC
>TRBV7-9|TRBJ2-1|.|TRBD2
CATGTRSYNEQFF
TGTGCCACCGGGACTAGGAGCTACAATGAGCAGTTCTTC
>TRBV18|TRBJ2-2|.|TRBD2
CASSIKGLAGVGNTGELFF
TGTGCCAGCTCAATAAAAGGACTAGCGGGAGTCGGGAACACCGGGGAGCTGTTTTTT
>TRBV5-1|TRBJ2-7|.|.
CASSLASGITYEQYF
TGCGCCAGCAGCTTGGCATCAGGGATCACCTACGAGCAGTACTTC
>TRBV27|TRBJ1-6|.|.
CASEGDGAVVNSPLHF
TGTGCCAGCGAAGGGGATGGGGCCGTTGTTAATTCACCCCTCCACTTT
>TRBV6-6|TRBJ2-5|.|TRBD1
CASSYGTEQETQYF
TGTGCCAGCAGTTATGGGACAGAACAAGAGACCCAGTACTTC
>TRBV20-1|TRBJ2-2|.|TRBD1
CSARVLGQGFSGELFF
TGCAGTGCTAGAGTCCTGGGACAGGGCTTTTCCGGGGAGCTGTTTTTT
>TRBV3-1|TRBJ2-3|.|.
CASRIGQRGGTQYF
TGTGCCAGCAGGATCGGACAGCGGGGAGGTACGCAGTATTTT
>TRBV27|TRBJ1-2|.|TRBD1
CASSLWGQGTNYGYTF
TGTGCCAGCAGTTTATGGGGACAGGGAACGAACTATGGCTACACCTTC
>TRBV29-1|TRBJ2-5|few|TRBD1
CSVEGQGPQETQYF
TGCAGCGTTGAGGGACAGGGCCCCCAAGAGACCCAGTACTTC
>TRBV6-6|TRBJ1-1|.|.
CASSVQENTEAFF
TGTGCCAGCAGTGTACAGGAGAACACTGAAGCTTTCTTT
>TRBV6-5|TRBJ2-5|.|.
CASRAGLQETQYF
TGTGCCAGCAGGGCCGGATTGCAAGAGACCCAGTACTTC
>TRBV5-1|TRBJ2-3|.|.
CASSLAVGFADTQYF
TGCGCCAGCAGCTTGGCCGTAGGATTTGCAGATACGCAGTATTTT
>TRBV20-1|TRBJ2-7|.|TRBD1
CSARSGTGKSYEQYF
TGCAGTGCTAGATCCGGGACAGGGAAATCCTACGAGCAGTACTTC
>TRBV20-1|TRBJ2-4|.|.
CSARGDGAMEYF
TGCAGTGCTAGGGGGGACGGAGCTATGGAGTACTTC
>TRBV20-1|TRBJ2-1|.|TRBD2
CSAPTSGGPNTYNEQFF
TGCAGTGCACCCACTAGCGGGGGGCCTAATACCTACAATGAGCAGTTCTTC
>TRBV28|TRBJ2-7|few|.
CASKGTENVYEQYF
TGTGCCTCCAAGGGAACAGAAAACGTCTACGAGCAGTACTTC
>TRBV29-1|TRBJ2-1|.|.
CSVDRQGHEQFF
TGCAGCGTTGACCGCCAGGGCCATGAGCAGTTCTTC
>TRBV10-3|TRBJ2-7|.|.
CAISESADWFPTLGTLSYEQYF
TGTGCCATCAGTGAGTCGGCTGATTGGTTTCCGACGCTCGGGACGCTATCCTACGAGCAGTACTTC
>TRBV20-1|TRBJ2-5|.|TRBD2
CSAEGRLRTSGRALDEQYF
TGCAGTGCAGAAGGACGCCTTAGGACTAGCGGGAGGGCCCTCGATGAGCAGTACTTC
>TRBV7-9|TRBJ2-1|.|.
CASSFGTRQENEQFF
TGTGCCAGCAGCTTTGGGACACGCCAGGAAAATGAGCAGTTCTTC
>TRBV7-9|TRBJ2-1|.|.
CASSLVGVPLDNEQFF
TGTGCCAGCAGCTTAGTAGGGGTTCCCCTCGACAATGAGCAGTTCTTC
>TRBV7-2|TRBJ2-3|once|.
CASSCRVGGVTDTQYF
TGTGCCAGCAGCTGCAGGGTTGGGGGAGTCACAGATACGCAGTATTTT
>TRBV7-6|TRBJ2-1|.|.
CASSSTRLENEQFF
TGTGCCAGCAGCTCGACCCGACTCGAAAATGAGCAGTTCTTC
>TRBV28|TRBJ2-7|many|.
CASSGGSQEGYEQYF
TGTGCCAGCAGTGGGGGATCGCAAGAAGGCTACGAGCAGTACTTC
>TRBV11-2|TRBJ1-6|many|.
CASSSGVDGSPLHF
TGTGCCAGCAGCTCGGGTGTCGACGGTTCACCCCTCCACTTT
>TRBV16|TRBJ1-1|many|.
CASSQSLADNTLNTEAFF
TGTGCCAGCAGCCAATCTTTGGCAGACAATACTCTGAACACTGAAGCTTTCTTT
>TRBV3-1|TRBJ1-6|.|.
CASSPTGTWGSPLHF
TGTGCCAGCAGCCCGACCGGGACTTGGGGATCACCCCTCCACTTT
>TRBV28|TRBJ1-6|.|TRBD1
CASSFAGTAYIPLHF
TGTGCCAGCAGTTTTGCCGGGACAGCCTACATACCCCTCCACTTT
>TRBV29-1|TRBJ1-2|few|.
CSVGKESDYGYTF
TGCAGCGTTGGTAAGGAGTCGGACTATGGCTACACCTTC
>TRBV11-2|TRBJ1-2|many|TRBD1
CASSAGQGAYGYTF
TGTGCCAGCAGCGCGGGACAGGGGGCGTATGGCTACACCTTC
>TRBV7-2|TRBJ2-3|.|TRBD2
CASSLNGGGTTDTQYF
TGTGCCAGCAGCTTAAATGGCGGGGGTACCACAGATACGCAGTATTTT
>TRBV24-1|TRBJ2-7|.|TRBD2
CATSDWRGSSYEQYF
TGTGCCACCAGTGATTGGCGGGGGAGCTCCTACGAGCAGTACTTC
>TRBV5-1|TRBJ2-5|.|.
CASSRTERETQYF
TGCGCCAGCAGCCGGACCGAGCGAGAGACCCAGTACTTC
>TRBV6-4|TRBJ1-2|.|TRBD1
CASSVGTGLAYGYTF
TGTGCCAGCAGTGTGGGGACAGGGCTCGCCTATGGCTACACCTTC
>TRBV7-2|TRBJ2-1|.|.
CASAVNSRNEQFF
TGTGCCAGCGCTGTGAACTCCCGCAATGAGCAGTTCTTC